The entry below gives a single TCR beta chain sequence along with its context. What it binds is not known. The data stem from a study of naive and memory T cell subsets. CD8 T cells were positively selected from what remained after CD4 positive selection. Four subsets defined by CD45RA and CD27 were sorted after CD3, CD4, CD8 and live/dead staining. The CDR3 is 14 residues long. The J segment lost 3 bases and the V segment lost 5 bases, leaving 7 bases of the junction unmatched. General study results and limits: Findings for naive and memory subsets could not be checked against ground truth. Especially in CD8 cells, naive repertoires contained a few larger clonotypes, possibly CD45RA-re-expressing memory cells.

An equimolar mix of two oligonucleotides served as the beta constant-region primer for TRBC1 and TRBC2. Four rounds of PCR amplified the ligated cDNA using nested alpha and beta constant-region primers plus SP2. TCRdb analysed the UMI-ligation and nested PCR reads with MiXCR anew, one entry per CDR3 protein. The sample has 150,000 or so distinct CDR3 sequences; roughly 23% are singletons. The gene calls are TRBV12-3 or TRBV12-4 and TRBJ2-7; 7 nucleotides agree with TRBD2. This receptor was identified in a human donor in good health. The source material was naive CD4+ T cells from blood. The CDR3, as DNA: TGTGCCAGCAGTCCTAGCGGCTCCTTCTACGAGCAGTACTTC. This codes for CASSPSGSFYEQYF.